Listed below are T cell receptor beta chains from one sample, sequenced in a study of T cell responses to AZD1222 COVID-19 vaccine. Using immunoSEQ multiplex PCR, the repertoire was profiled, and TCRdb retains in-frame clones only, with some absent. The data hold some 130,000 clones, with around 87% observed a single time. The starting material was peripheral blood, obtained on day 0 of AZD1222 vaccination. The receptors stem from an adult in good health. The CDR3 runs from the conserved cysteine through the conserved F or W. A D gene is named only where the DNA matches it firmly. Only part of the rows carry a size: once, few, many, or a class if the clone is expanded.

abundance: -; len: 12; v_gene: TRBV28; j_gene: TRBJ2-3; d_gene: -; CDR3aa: CASSLMRDTQYF; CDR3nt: TGTGCCAGCAGTTTAATGAGAGATACGCAGTATTTT
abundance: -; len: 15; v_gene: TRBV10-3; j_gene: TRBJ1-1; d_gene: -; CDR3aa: CAISESLFLNTEAFF; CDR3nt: TGTGCCATCAGTGAGTCTCTTTTTCTGAACACTGAAGCTTTCTTT
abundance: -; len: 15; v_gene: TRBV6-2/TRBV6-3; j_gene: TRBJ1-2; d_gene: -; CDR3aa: CASSSSGGAGYGYTF; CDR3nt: TGTGCCAGCAGTTCCTCCGGTGGGGCCGGCTATGGCTACACCTTC
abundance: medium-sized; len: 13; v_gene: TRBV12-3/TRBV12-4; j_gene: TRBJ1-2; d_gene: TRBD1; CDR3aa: CASSRQGFGGYTF; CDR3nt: TGTGCCAGCAGTCGACAGGGGTTTGGTGGCTACACCTTC
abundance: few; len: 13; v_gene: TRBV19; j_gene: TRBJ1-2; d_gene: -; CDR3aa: CASSFLENYGYTF; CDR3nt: -
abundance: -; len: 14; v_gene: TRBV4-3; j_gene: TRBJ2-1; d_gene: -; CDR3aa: CASSQEVQGYEQFF; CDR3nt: TGCGCCAGCAGCCAAGAAGTACAGGGCTATGAGCAGTTCTTC
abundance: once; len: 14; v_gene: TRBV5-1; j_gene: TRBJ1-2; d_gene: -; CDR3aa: CASSLASQGYGYTF; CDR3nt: TGCGCCAGCAGCTTGGCCAGTCAGGGTTATGGCTACACCTTC
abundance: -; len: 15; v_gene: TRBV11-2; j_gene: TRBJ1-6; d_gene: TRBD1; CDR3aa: CASSKGTGDYSPLHF; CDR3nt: TGTGCCAGCAGCAAGGGGACAGGGGACTATTCACCCCTCCACTTT
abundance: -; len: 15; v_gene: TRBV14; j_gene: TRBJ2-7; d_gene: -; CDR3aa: CASSQVQGGGGEQYF; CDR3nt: TGTGCCAGCAGCCAAGTACAGGGAGGTGGGGGCGAGCAGTACTTC
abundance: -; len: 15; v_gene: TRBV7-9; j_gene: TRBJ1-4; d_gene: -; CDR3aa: CASTPRAATNEKLFF; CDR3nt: TGTGCCAGCACCCCCAGGGCAGCAACTAATGAAAAACTGTTTTTT
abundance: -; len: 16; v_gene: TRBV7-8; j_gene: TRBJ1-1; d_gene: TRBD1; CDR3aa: CASSFHRDRGDTEAFF; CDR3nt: TGTGCCAGCAGCTTTCACCGGGACAGGGGGGACACTGAAGCTTTCTTT
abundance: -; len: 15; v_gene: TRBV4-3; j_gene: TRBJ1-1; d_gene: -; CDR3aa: CASSLGASMNTEAFF; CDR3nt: TGCGCCAGCAGTCTGGGGGCCTCTATGAACACTGAAGCTTTCTTT
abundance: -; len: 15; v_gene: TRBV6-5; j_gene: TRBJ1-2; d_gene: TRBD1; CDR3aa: CASSPLTGVGHGYTF; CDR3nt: TGTGCCAGCTCCCCGCTGACAGGGGTAGGGCATGGCTACACCTTC
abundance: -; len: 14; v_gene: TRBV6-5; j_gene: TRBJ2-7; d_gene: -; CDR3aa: CASNIRQGGYEQYF; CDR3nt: TGTGCCAGCAACATACGACAGGGAGGCTACGAGCAGTACTTC
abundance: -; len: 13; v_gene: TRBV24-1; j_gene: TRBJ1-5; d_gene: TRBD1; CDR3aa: CATRTGDRQPQHF; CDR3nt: TGTGCCACCCGGACAGGGGATAGGCAGCCCCAGCATTTT
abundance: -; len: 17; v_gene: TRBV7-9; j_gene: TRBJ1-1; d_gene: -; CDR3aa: CASSPGGLWGEPTEAFF; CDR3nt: TGTGCCAGCAGCCCCGGTGGTCTGTGGGGGGAGCCCACTGAAGCTTTCTTT
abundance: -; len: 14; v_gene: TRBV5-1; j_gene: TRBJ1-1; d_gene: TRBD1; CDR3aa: CASSLERTGTEAFF; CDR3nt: TGCGCCAGCAGCTTGGAAAGGACAGGGACTGAAGCTTTCTTT
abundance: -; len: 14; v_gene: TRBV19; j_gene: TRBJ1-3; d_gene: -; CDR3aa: CASFDSSSGNTIYF; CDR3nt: TGTGCCAGCTTTGACAGTAGCTCTGGAAACACCATATATTTT
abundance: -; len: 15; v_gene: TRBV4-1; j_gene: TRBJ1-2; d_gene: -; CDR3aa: CASSQYERGGDGYTF; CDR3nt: TGCGCCAGCAGCCAATACGAGCGAGGGGGGGATGGCTACACCTTC
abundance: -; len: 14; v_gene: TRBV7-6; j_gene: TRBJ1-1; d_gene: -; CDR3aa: CASSLEGVGTEAFF; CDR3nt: TGTGCCAGCAGCTTAGAGGGGGTTGGCACTGAAGCTTTCTTT